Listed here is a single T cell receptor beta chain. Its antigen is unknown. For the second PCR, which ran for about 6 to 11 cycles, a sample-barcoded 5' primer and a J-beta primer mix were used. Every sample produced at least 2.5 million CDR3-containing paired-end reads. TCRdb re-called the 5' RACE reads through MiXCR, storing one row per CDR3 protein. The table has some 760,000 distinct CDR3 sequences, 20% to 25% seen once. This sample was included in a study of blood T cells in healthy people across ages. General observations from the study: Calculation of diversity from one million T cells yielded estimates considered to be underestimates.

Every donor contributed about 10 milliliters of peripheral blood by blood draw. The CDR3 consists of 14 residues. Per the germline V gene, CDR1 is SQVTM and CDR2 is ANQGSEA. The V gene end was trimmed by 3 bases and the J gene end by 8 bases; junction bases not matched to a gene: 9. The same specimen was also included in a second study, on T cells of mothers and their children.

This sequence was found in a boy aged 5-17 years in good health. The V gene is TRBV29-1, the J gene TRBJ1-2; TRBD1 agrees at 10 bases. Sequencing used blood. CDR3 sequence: CSVEGDRGRGGYTF. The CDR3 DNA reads TGCAGCGTTGAGGGGGACAGGGGCAGGGGCGGCTACACCTTC.